Following are 17 T cell receptor beta chains from one sample sequenced in a study of early T cells in non-severe SARS-CoV-2 infection. TCRdb called the 5' RACE reads again in MiXCR, with one record for every CDR3 protein. The profile shows about 23,000 distinct CDR3 sequences, about 5.3% of them singletons. Material for sequencing was whole blood. These TCRs come from an adult who was a healthcare worker with PCR-confirmed SARS-CoV-2 infection or an uninfected control (not recorded which).

This clonotype was counted a few times. The rearrangement uses TRBV7-2 and TRBJ2-3, with 10 bases lining up with TRBD2. Trimming took 5 bases from V and 4 from J; bases not matched to a gene: 6. This CDR3 is 15 amino acids long. Per the germline V gene, CDR1 is SGHTA and CDR2 is FQGNSA. This chain's CDR3 is CASSQLAGGPDTQYF. The CDR3 DNA reads TGTGCCAGCAGCCAATTAGCGGGGGGCCCAGATACGCAGTATTTT.

This clonotype was detected ten times or more. This chain uses TRBV11-2 with TRBJ2-2; tentatively, D is TRBD1 (7 bases). V was clipped by 0 bases and J by 6 bases, with 20 bases between them. CDR1 and CDR2 from the germline V gene are SGHAT and FQNNGV. The CDR3 spans 18 residues. The CDR3 sequence is CASSLDWGQRAFPGELFF. CDR3 DNA: TGTGCCAGCAGCTTAGATTGGGGACAGCGGGCCTTCCCCGGGGAGCTGTTTTTT.

This clonotype occurred many times. The chain joins TRBV20-1 to TRBJ2-1, with TRBD2 matching over 16 bases. V trimming: 6 bases; J trimming: 8 bases; junction bases outside the gene matches: 7. CDR1 and CDR2 from the germline V gene are DFQATT and SNEGSKA (reference sequence). CDR3 size: 15 residues. The CDR3 DNA follows: TGCAGTGCCCCCCCGGGACTAGCGGGAGGGGATGAGCAGTTCTTC. Its protein product is CSAPPGLAGGDEQFF.

V is TRBV11-3 and J is TRBJ2-7, with TRBD2 identical over 12 bases. V shed 5 bases, J shed 3 bases, and the junction held 2 bases outside the gene matches. CDR3 length: 14 residues. Germline V gene data show CDR1 as SGHNT and CDR2 as YENEEA. The CDR3 reads CASSKGLAGYEQYV. Written as DNA, the CDR3 is TGTGCCAGCAGCAAGGGACTAGCGGGCTACGAGCAGTACGTC.

This clonotype was recorded many times. The chain links TRBV7-2 to TRBJ2-2, with 8 bases fitting TRBD2. Germline loops: CDR1 SGHTA, CDR2 FQGNSA. The CDR3 spans 17 residues. V was clipped by 0 bases and J by 3 bases; unmatched bases: 6. The CDR3 reads CASSLAGAGGYTGELFF. CDR3 sequence (DNA): TGTGCCAGCAGCTTAGCGGGCGCGGGAGGATACACCGGGGAGCTGTTTTTT.

This clonotype was seen at least ten times. V gene TRBV6-4 combines with J gene TRBJ2-1, with 7 bases lining up with TRBD2. The germline CDR1 and CDR2 sequences are MRHNA and SNTAGT. With V trimmed by 2 bases and J by 2 bases, 0 bases remained unmatched. This CDR3 has 14 residues. CDR3 protein: CASSDGRAYNEQFF. CDR3 nucleotides: TGTGCCAGCAGTGACGGGAGGGCCTACAATGAGCAGTTCTTC.

This clonotype was seen ten or more times. The chain recombines TRBV28 with TRBJ1-1, with 9 bases identical to TRBD1. V dropped 2 bases and J dropped 2; count of bases not matched to a gene: 3. Germline CDR1 is MDHEN and CDR2 is SYDVKM. CDR3 length: 15 residues. CDR3 residues: CASSLGDRDNTEAFF. Here the CDR3 DNA reads TGTGCCAGCAGTTTAGGGGACAGGGATAACACTGAAGCTTTCTTT.

This clonotype was recorded at least ten times. This chain connects TRBV11-2 to TRBJ2-1; TRBD1 matches at 7 bases. V shed 5 bases and J 6 bases; nucleotides not matched to a gene: 10. This CDR3 has 15 amino acids. Germline loops: CDR1 SGHAT, CDR2 FQNNGV. The CDR3, as DNA: TGTGCCAGCAGCCCGACTTGGGCAGGGGGCAATGAGCAGTTCTTC. It encodes CASSPTWAGGNEQFF.

This chain joins TRBV7-9 and TRBJ2-6, with a tentative D call TRBD2 (5 bases). Germline values: CDR1 SEHNR, CDR2 FQNEAQ (reference sequence). This CDR3 contains 20 residues. V was clipped by 0 bases and J by 1 base, with 19 bases between them. The CDR3 here is CASSLARLATGPSGANVLTF. The CDR3 nucleotides are TGTGCCAGCAGCTTAGCGCGGCTAGCCACTGGACCGTCTGGGGCCAACGTCCTGACTTTC. Based on the CDR3 plus reference TRBV7-9 and TRBJ2-6, the full variable domain is DTGVSQNPRHKITKRGQNVTFRCDPISEHNRLYWYRQTLGQGPEFLTYFQNEAQLEKSRLLSDRFSAERPKGSFSTLEIQRTEQGDSAMYLCASSLARLATGPSGANVLTFGAGSRLTVL.

This clonotype was seen a few times. J is TRBJ1-1 and V is TRBV7-9; TRBD1 might be the D (5 bases). V gave up 3 bases and J gave up 4 bases, with 9 bases separating them. The V gene's germline CDR1 is SEHNR and CDR2 FQNEAQ (reference sequence). This CDR3 has 13 residues. As DNA, the CDR3 is TGTGCCAGCAGCTTGGGCAGGGTCACTGAAGCTTTCTTT. Encoded protein: CASSLGRVTEAFF.

This clonotype came up many times. The rearrangement links TRBV7-8 to TRBJ2-2; 9 nucleotides align to TRBD1. This CDR3 comprises 15 residues. The J segment lost 3 bases and the V segment lost 5 bases, leaving 4 bases of the junction unmatched. The V gene's germline CDR1 is SGHVS and CDR2 FQNEAQ. DNA for the CDR3: TGTGCCAGCAGCGGACAGGGGTCCTACACCGGGGAGCTGTTTTTT. This translates into CASSGQGSYTGELFF.

Many counts were recorded for this clonotype. This rearrangement joins TRBV28 to TRBJ2-3, with 10 nucleotides matching TRBD1. The CDR3 consists of 15 residues. Unmatched junction bases numbered 6, after V lost 5 bases and J lost 4 bases. CDR1 and CDR2 (germline): MDHEN, SYDVKM. CDR3 residues: CASSTQTGGADTQYF. The CDR3 DNA sequence: TGTGCCAGCAGTACTCAGACAGGGGGCGCAGATACGCAGTATTTT.

The chain is built from TRBV4-3 and TRBJ2-7; possibly TRBD1 for D (6 bases). Germline CDR1 is LGHNA and CDR2 is YSLEER. This CDR3 is 16 amino acids long. V lost 0 bases and J 3 bases, leaving 15 bases between the germline ends. CDR3 protein: CASSQDWGRGYYEQYF. CDR3 bases: TGCGCCAGCAGCCAAGATTGGGGCAGGGGATACTACGAGCAGTACTTC.

The CDR3, as DNA: TGCAGTGCTAGAGACCTTCTGGCGTCATTCACAGATACGCAGTATTTT. Translation gives CSARDLLASFTDTQYF. This chain uses TRBV20-1 with TRBJ2-3; no clear D. Germline CDR1 and CDR2: DFQATT and SNEGSKA (reference sequence). This CDR3 has 16 amino acids. The germline V and J ends were trimmed by 0 bases and 2 bases, with 15 bases remaining between them.

This clonotype has at least ten counts. The V gene is TRBV3-1, the J gene TRBJ2-1; 8 bases are shared with TRBD2. CDR1 and CDR2 from the germline V gene are LGHDT and YNNKEL (reference sequence). Losses at the gene ends were 4 bases for V and 6 bases for J; bases not matched to a gene: 5. CDR3 length: 14 residues. Here the CDR3 DNA reads TGTGCCAGCAGCCCCCTCCTAGCGGGCAATGAGCAGTTCTTC. Translating it yields CASSPLLAGNEQFF.

There are many counts of this clonotype. V usage is TRBV5-1 and J usage is TRBJ1-2; perhaps TRBD1 as D (5 bases). V shed 4 bases and J shed 8 bases, with 24 bases lying between them. CDR1 is SGHRS and CDR2 is YFSETQ in the germline V gene. The CDR3 runs to 16 residues. CDR3 amino acids: CASSPDGDVSLGGYTF. Written as DNA, the CDR3 is TGCGCCAGCAGCCCGGACGGGGACGTATCATTGGGAGGCTACACCTTC.

This clonotype has at least ten counts. This rearrangement joins TRBV10-3 to TRBJ1-4; D gene unclear. Germline CDR1 and CDR2: ENHRY and SYGVKD. The CDR3 runs to 13 residues. The V end lost 0 bases, the J end lost 7 bases, and 6 bases lay between the germline ends. This chain's CDR3 is CAISESMVEKLFF. CDR3 bases: TGTGCCATCAGTGAGTCTATGGTTGAAAAACTGTTTTTT.